The entry below describes one T cell receptor beta chain. This sample stems from a study of cytomegalovirus exposure and HLA in healthy donors. The PCR contained 60 Vbeta and 13 Jbeta primers. The table came from immunoSEQ multiplex PCR; TCRdb's copy has only in-frame clones and leaves some out. Among 100,000 to 150,000 clones listed, 60% to 80% were seen once. The germline gives CDR1 GTSNPN, CDR2 SVGIG (reference sequence). The germline V and J ends were trimmed by 3 bases and 10 bases, with 15 bases remaining between them. The CDR3 runs to 12 residues. The clonotype was recovered from a man aged 45 to 65 in good health and CMV-seropositive. The V and J genes are TRBV30 and TRBJ1-1; no definite D call. Material for sequencing was PBMCs. The CDR3 here is CAWSLLGVGAFF. CDR3 DNA sequence: TGTGCCTGGAGCCTCCTCGGGGTCGGAGCTTTCTTT.